This is a list of T cell receptor beta chains from one sample in a study of T cell changes during pregnancy in multiple sclerosis. Profiled with immunoSEQ multiplex PCR; TCRdb holds only in-frame clones, not every one. The table records approximately 38,000 clones, 75% to 95% of them present only once. This sample comprised CD8+ T cells from peripheral blood mononuclear cells, obtained in the second trimester of pregnancy. The receptors derive from a female donor with multiple sclerosis, enrolled in a pregnancy study. Both conserved end residues are part of each CDR3. D genes are given only for firm matches. Size is stated for part of the rows, as once, few or many counts, or as a class when the clone is expanded.

TRBV11-1	TRBD1	.	TRBJ2-1	CASRYAGGSIFNEQFF	TGTGCCAGCAGGTATGCAGGGGGATCGATCTTCAATGAGCAGTTCTTC
TRBV5-1	.	.	TRBJ1-1	CASSWAGGGPVRGGTEAFF	TGCGCCAGCAGCTGGGCTGGGGGGGGGCCTGTTCGGGGCGGCACTGAAGCTTTCTTT
TRBV11-3	.	.	TRBJ1-1	CASSFRKRQNTEAFF	TGTGCCAGCAGCTTCCGGAAGAGACAGAACACTGAAGCTTTCTTT
TRBV2	TRBD1	.	TRBJ1-2	CASRSTDRGPYGYTF	TGTGCCAGCAGATCAACGGACAGGGGGCCCTATGGCTACACCTTC
TRBV19	.	once	TRBJ2-7	CASSITDRAYEQYF	TGTGCCAGTAGTATCACGGACAGAGCCTACGAGCAGTACTTC
TRBV10-3	TRBD1	.	TRBJ2-1	CAIRGDRADNEQFF	TGTGCCATCAGGGGGGACAGGGCGGACAATGAGCAGTTCTTC
TRBV7-8	.	.	TRBJ1-2	CASSFGPRDTTSYGYTF	TGTGCCAGCAGCTTTGGCCCACGGGACACTACCTCCTATGGCTACACCTTC
TRBV7-2	.	.	TRBJ2-7	CASRDRGAYEQYF	TGTGCCAGCCGGGACCGCGGGGCCTACGAGCAGTACTTC
TRBV29-1	TRBD2	.	TRBJ2-5	CSVEVGLAGETQYF	TGCAGCGTTGAGGTGGGACTAGCGGGAGAGACCCAGTACTTC
TRBV19	TRBD1	.	TRBJ1-5	CASIAGTGSNQPQHF	TGTGCCAGTATCGCCGGGACAGGAAGCAATCAGCCCCAGCATTTT
TRBV19	TRBD2	.	TRBJ2-2	CASSGVAGGPGGGELFF	TGTGCCAGTAGTGGAGTAGCGGGAGGGCCTGGAGGCGGGGAGCTGTTTTTT
TRBV4-1	TRBD1	.	TRBJ2-1	CASSQTDRGFYNEQFF	TGCGCCAGCAGCCAAACTGACAGGGGGTTTTACAATGAGCAGTTCTTC
TRBV27	.	.	TRBJ1-1	CASREDSMNTEAFF	TGTGCCAGCAGAGAAGATAGCATGAACACTGAAGCTTTCTTT
TRBV6-6	TRBD1	.	TRBJ1-1	CASHRGLNPNTEAFF	TGTGCCAGCCACAGGGGCCTAAACCCGAACACTGAAGCTTTCTTT
TRBV27	TRBD1	.	TRBJ2-7	CASSTTGAEQYF	TGTGCCAGCAGCACTACAGGGGCCGAGCAGTACTTC
TRBV6-5	TRBD1	.	TRBJ2-2	CASSYFTGGRSGELFF	TGTGCCAGCAGTTACTTCACAGGGGGTCGTTCCGGGGAGCTGTTTTTT
TRBV20-1	.	.	TRBJ2-1	CSATGYNEQFF	TGCAGTGCCACGGGCTACAATGAGCAGTTCTTC
TRBV27	.	.	TRBJ1-1	CASSFLGATEAFF	TGTGCCAGCAGTTTTCTGGGGGCCACTGAAGCTTTCTTT
TRBV5-1	TRBD2	.	TRBJ2-3	CASSLPGLAGSTDTQYF	TGCGCCAGCAGCTTGCCGGGACTAGCGGGAAGCACAGATACGCAGTATTTT
TRBV7-9	.	.	TRBJ2-2	CASSLAPGTWGGELFF	TGTGCCAGCAGCTTAGCCCCCGGGACTTGGGGCGGGGAGCTGTTTTTT
TRBV6-4	TRBD1	medium-sized	TRBJ2-1	CASSDGEGQGDNEQFF	TGTGCCAGCAGTGACGGGGAAGGACAGGGCGACAATGAGCAGTTCTTC
TRBV6-4	TRBD1	.	TRBJ2-1	CASSDRGLGYNEQFF	TGTGCCAGCAGCGACAGGGGGCTCGGATACAATGAGCAGTTCTTC
TRBV2	TRBD1	.	TRBJ1-5	CASSESHRGKNQPQHF	TGTGCCAGCAGTGAATCGCACAGGGGGAAAAATCAGCCCCAGCATTTT
TRBV29-1	TRBD1	.	TRBJ1-4	CSATGDEKLFF	TGCAGCGCGACAGGGGACGAAAAACTGTTTTTT
TRBV27	TRBD1	.	TRBJ1-2	CASSSRDRGHGYTF	TGTGCCAGCAGTTCCCGCGACAGGGGCCATGGCTACACCTTC
TRBV13	TRBD2	.	TRBJ2-1	CASSSSGSPSYNEQFF	TGTGCCAGCAGCAGTAGCGGGAGCCCCTCCTACAATGAGCAGTTCTTC
TRBV7-6	TRBD1	.	TRBJ1-1	CASSHSTGGTEAFF	TGTGCCAGCAGCCATTCTACAGGGGGCACTGAAGCTTTCTTT
TRBV19	.	.	TRBJ1-1	CASSTGLTTEAFF	TGTGCCAGTAGTACTGGACTTACCACTGAAGCTTTCTTT
TRBV4-3	TRBD1	.	TRBJ1-1	CASSQETPGTGGTEAFF	TGCGCCAGCAGCCAAGAAACCCCCGGGACAGGGGGCACTGAAGCTTTCTTT
TRBV7-2	.	.	TRBJ1-5	CASSLGLDQPQHF	TGTGCCAGCAGCTTAGGGCTGGATCAGCCCCAGCATTTT
TRBV5-4	.	once	TRBJ1-3	CASSRTGGVSGNTIYF	TGTGCCAGCAGCCGAACCGGGGGGGTCTCTGGAAACACCATATATTTT
TRBV5-4	.	.	TRBJ2-7	CASSPRDSIHEQYF	TGTGCCAGCAGCCCCCGGGACTCCATCCACGAGCAGTACTTC
TRBV15	TRBD1	.	TRBJ1-5	CATSRTRDRESYQPQHF	TGTGCCACCAGCAGAACCCGGGACAGAGAATCCTATCAGCCCCAGCATTTT
TRBV7-9	TRBD1	.	TRBJ1-1	CASSLDRGPFF	TGTGCCAGCAGCTTAGACAGGGGGCCTTTCTTT
TRBV9	.	.	TRBJ1-2	CASSPLEANYGYTF	TGTGCCAGCAGCCCCCTAGAGGCAAACTATGGCTACACCTTC
TRBV5-4	TRBD1	.	TRBJ1-2	CASTPWTGPMSLPNYGYTF	TGTGCCAGCACCCCATGGACAGGGCCGATGTCCCTTCCTAACTATGGCTACACCTTC
TRBV6-5	.	.	TRBJ1-2	CASSYSGQYGYTF	TGTGCCAGCAGTTACTCCGGACAGTATGGCTACACCTTC
TRBV30	TRBD1	.	TRBJ2-2	CAWSGGWTRGSIGELFF	TGTGCCTGGAGTGGGGGTTGGACCAGGGGGTCAATCGGGGAGCTGTTTTTT
TRBV19	TRBD1	.	TRBJ1-2	CASISRGTGDGYTF	TGTGCCAGTATCTCTCGCGGGACAGGAGATGGCTACACCTTC
TRBV7-2	TRBD2	.	TRBJ2-7	CASSYTSGQPLEQYF	TGTGCCAGCAGCTACACTAGCGGCCAACCTCTCGAGCAGTACTTC
TRBV10-3	.	.	TRBJ1-4	CAISGNSFAEKLFF	TGTGCCATCAGTGGGAACAGCTTTGCTGAAAAACTGTTTTTT
TRBV20-1	.	few	TRBJ1-2	CSAAGNYGYTF	TGCAGTGCAGCAGGGAACTATGGCTACACCTTC
TRBV2	.	.	TRBJ2-3	CASSEDVTGSTDTQYF	TGTGCCAGCAGTGAGGACGTAACAGGGAGCACAGATACGCAGTATTTT
TRBV6-7	TRBD2	.	TRBJ2-7	CAGREGELVPHADYEQYF	TGTGCCGGGAGGGAGGGCGAGTTAGTCCCGCACGCAGACTACGAGCAGTACTTC
TRBV4-3	TRBD2	.	TRBJ2-5	CASSVSGGGRETQYF	TGCGCCAGCAGCGTCAGCGGGGGGGGCCGAGAGACCCAGTACTTC
TRBV27	.	once	TRBJ1-2	CASRAEGLYGYTF	TGTGCCAGCAGGGCCGAGGGCCTCTATGGCTACACCTTC
TRBV28	TRBD2	.	TRBJ2-7	CASSFRLTSGRHYEQYF	TGTGCCAGCAGTTTCCGATTGACTAGCGGGAGACACTACGAGCAGTACTTC
TRBV2	.	.	TRBJ1-5	CASSERQVSNQPQHF	TGTGCCAGCAGTGAGAGACAGGTTAGCAATCAGCCCCAGCATTTT
TRBV5-6	.	.	TRBJ2-4	CASSLDLVAKNIQYF	TGTGCCAGCAGCTTGGACTTAGTAGCCAAAAACATTCAGTACTTC
TRBV6-6	.	.	TRBJ1-1	CASSFREAEEAFF	TGTGCCAGCAGCTTCAGGGAGGCCGAAGAAGCTTTCTTT
TRBV7-3	TRBD2	once	TRBJ2-5	CASSLGTSPETQYF	TGTGCCAGCAGCTTAGGGACTAGTCCTGAGACCCAGTACTTC
TRBV6-1	TRBD1	.	TRBJ1-2	CASSEPSGQGWANYGYTF	TGTGCCAGCAGTGAACCCTCCGGACAGGGGTGGGCTAACTATGGCTACACCTTC
TRBV4-1	.	.	TRBJ2-7	CASSQTGSEQYF	TGCGCCAGCAGCCAAACAGGGTCCGAGCAGTACTTC
TRBV11-3	TRBD2	.	TRBJ2-3	CASSTRTSGGTDTQYF	TGTGCCAGCAGCACACGGACTAGCGGAGGAACAGATACGCAGTATTTT
TRBV7-8	TRBD1	.	TRBJ2-7	CASSLDVTGDRAWDEQYF	TGTGCCAGCAGCTTAGATGTTACCGGGGACAGGGCCTGGGACGAGCAGTACTTC
TRBV14	.	.	TRBJ1-1	CASSRHLTDWDTEAFF	TGTGCCAGCAGCCGCCACCTGACAGACTGGGACACTGAAGCTTTCTTT